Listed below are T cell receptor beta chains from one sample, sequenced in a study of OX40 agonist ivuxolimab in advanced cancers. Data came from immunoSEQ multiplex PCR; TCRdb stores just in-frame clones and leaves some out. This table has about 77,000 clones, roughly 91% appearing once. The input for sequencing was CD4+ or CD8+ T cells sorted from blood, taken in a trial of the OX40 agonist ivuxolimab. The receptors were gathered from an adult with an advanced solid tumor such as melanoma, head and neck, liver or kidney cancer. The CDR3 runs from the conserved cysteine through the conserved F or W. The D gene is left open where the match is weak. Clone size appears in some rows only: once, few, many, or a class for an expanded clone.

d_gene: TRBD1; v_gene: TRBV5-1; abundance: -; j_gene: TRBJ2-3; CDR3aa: CASSLAQGADTQYF; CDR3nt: TGCGCCAGCAGCTTGGCACAGGGGGCAGATACGCAGTATTTT
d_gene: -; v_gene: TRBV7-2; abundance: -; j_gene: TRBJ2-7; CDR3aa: CASSLWAVGEQYF; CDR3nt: TGTGCCAGCAGCTTATGGGCGGTCGGCGAGCAGTACTTC
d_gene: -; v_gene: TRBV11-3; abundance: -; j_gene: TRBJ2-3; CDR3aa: CASSLAASTDTQYF; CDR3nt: TGTGCCAGCAGCTTAGCGGCAAGCACAGATACGCAGTATTTT
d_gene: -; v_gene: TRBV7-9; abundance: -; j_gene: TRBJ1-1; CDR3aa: CASSLAGVNTEAFF; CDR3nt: TGTGCCAGCAGCTTAGCCGGGGTGAACACTGAAGCTTTCTTT
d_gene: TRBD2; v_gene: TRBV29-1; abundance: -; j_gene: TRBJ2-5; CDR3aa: CSSWYSGRSETQYF; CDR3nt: TGCAGCTCCTGGTATAGCGGGAGATCGGAGACCCAGTACTTC
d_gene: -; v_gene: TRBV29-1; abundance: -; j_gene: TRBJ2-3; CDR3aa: CSVEGSTDTQYF; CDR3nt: TGCAGCGTTGAAGGGAGCACAGATACGCAGTATTTT
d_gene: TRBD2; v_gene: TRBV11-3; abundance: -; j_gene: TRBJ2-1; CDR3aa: CASSSGLAYNEQFF; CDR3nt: TGTGCCAGCAGTTCCGGACTAGCTTACAATGAGCAGTTCTTC
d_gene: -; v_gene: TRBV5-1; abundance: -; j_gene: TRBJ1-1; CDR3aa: CASSPILNVGNTEAFF; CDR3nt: TGCGCCAGCAGCCCGATCCTCAATGTCGGGAACACTGAAGCTTTCTTT
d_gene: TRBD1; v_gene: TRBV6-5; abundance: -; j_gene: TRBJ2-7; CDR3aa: CASSLRQGPYEQYF; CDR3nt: TGTGCCAGCAGTCTCCGACAGGGCCCCTACGAGCAGTACTTC
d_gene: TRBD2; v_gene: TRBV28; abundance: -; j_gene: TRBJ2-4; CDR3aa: CASSPHSGSPRNIQYF; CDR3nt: TGTGCCAGCAGTCCCCATAGCGGGAGTCCGAGGAACATTCAGTACTTC
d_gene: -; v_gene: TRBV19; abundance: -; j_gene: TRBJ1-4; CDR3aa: CASSIGRAPGGEKLFF; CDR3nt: TGTGCCAGTAGTATAGGCCGGGCCCCAGGAGGTGAAAAACTGTTTTTT
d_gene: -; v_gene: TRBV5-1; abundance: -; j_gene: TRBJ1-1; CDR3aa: CASSSSLEGTEAFF; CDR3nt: TGCGCCAGCAGCTCAAGCTTGGAGGGCACTGAAGCTTTCTTT
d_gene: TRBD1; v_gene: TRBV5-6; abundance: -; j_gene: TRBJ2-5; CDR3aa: CASRLTGAETQYF; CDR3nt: TGTGCCAGCAGGTTGACAGGGGCAGAGACCCAGTACTTC
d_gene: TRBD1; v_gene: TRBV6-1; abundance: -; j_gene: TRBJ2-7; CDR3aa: CASSETGGSEQYF; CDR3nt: TGTGCCAGCAGCGAGACAGGGGGTAGCGAGCAGTACTTC
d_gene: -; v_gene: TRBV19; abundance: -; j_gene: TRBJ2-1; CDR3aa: CASSPRLLWGEQFF; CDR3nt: TGTGCCAGTAGTCCGCGACTTCTTTGGGGTGAGCAGTTCTTC
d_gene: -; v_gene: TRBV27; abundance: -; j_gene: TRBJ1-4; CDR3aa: CASSLLGRATNEKLFF; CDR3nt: TGTGCCAGCAGCCTCCTGGGCAGAGCAACTAATGAAAAACTGTTTTTT
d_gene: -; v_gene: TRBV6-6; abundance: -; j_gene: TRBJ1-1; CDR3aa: CASIQWGHRNTEAFF; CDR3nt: TGTGCCAGCATCCAATGGGGACACAGGAACACTGAAGCTTTCTTT
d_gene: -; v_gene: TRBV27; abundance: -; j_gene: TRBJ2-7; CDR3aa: CASRETGSYEQYF; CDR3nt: TGTGCCAGCAGGGAGACAGGTTCCTACGAGCAGTACTTC
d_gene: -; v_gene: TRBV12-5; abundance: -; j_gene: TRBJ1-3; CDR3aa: CASGLGQPGIGGNTIYF; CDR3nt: TGTGCTAGTGGTTTGGGCCAACCGGGTATCGGAGGAAACACCATATATTTT
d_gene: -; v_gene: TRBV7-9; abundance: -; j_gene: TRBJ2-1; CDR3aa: CASSALGAAKKINEQFF; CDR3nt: TGTGCCAGCAGCGCCTTAGGAGCAGCGAAAAAGATCAATGAGCAGTTCTTC
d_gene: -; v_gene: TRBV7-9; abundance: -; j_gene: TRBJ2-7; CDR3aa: CASSLAEEYSYEQYF; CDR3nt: TGTGCCAGCAGCTTAGCCGAGGAATACTCCTACGAGCAGTACTTC
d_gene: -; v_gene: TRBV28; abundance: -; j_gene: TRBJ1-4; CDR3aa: CATSRGPLKEKLFF; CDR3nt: TGTGCCACCAGCCGAGGCCCTCTGAAGGAAAAACTGTTTTTT
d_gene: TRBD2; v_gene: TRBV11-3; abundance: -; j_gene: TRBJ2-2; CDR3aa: CASSGGGGRETGELFF; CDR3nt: TGTGCCAGCAGTGGCGGCGGGGGGCGTGAAACCGGGGAGCTGTTTTTT
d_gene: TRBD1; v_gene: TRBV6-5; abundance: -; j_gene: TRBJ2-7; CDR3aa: CASRSGTGAYEQYF; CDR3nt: TGTGCCAGCCGTAGCGGGACAGGGGCCTACGAGCAGTACTTC
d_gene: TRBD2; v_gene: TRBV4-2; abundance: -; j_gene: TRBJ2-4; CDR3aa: CASSFGGTSGGVAKNIQYF; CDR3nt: TGTGCCAGCAGCTTCGGCGGGACTAGCGGGGGGGTAGCCAAAAACATTCAGTACTTC
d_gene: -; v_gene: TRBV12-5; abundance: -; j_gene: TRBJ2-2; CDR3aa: CASGLVQGGELFF; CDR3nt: TGTGCTAGTGGTTTGGTACAGGGCGGGGAGCTGTTTTTT
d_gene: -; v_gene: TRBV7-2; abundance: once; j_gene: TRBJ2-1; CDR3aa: CASRQTEEQFF; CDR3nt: TGTGCCAGCAGGCAGACGGAAGAGCAGTTCTTC
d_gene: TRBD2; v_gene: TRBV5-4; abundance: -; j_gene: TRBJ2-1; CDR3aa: CASSVKLAGAGGDEQFF; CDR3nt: TGTGCCAGCAGCGTTAAACTAGCGGGGGCGGGGGGCGATGAGCAGTTCTTC
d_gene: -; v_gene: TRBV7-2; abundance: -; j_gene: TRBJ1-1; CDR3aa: CASSPEVTEAFF; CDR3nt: TGTGCCAGCAGCCCAGAGGTCACTGAAGCTTTCTTT
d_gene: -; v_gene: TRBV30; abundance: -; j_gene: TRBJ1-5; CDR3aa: CAWSGRGNQPQHF; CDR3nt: TGTGCCTGGAGTGGTAGGGGGAATCAGCCCCAGCATTTT
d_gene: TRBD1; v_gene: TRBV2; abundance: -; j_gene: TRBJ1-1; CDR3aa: CASSEVMGLRDSLVIEAFF; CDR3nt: TGTGCCAGCAGTGAAGTAATGGGGTTAAGGGACAGTTTGGTAATTGAAGCTTTCTTT